The subject of this entry is one TCR beta chain. Per the authors' pipeline: The authors estimated nucleated cell counts from reference gene primer amplification. Profiled with immunoSEQ multiplex PCR; TCRdb holds only in-frame clones, not every one. V and J calls plus clone size are reproduced from that table; the DNA served to infer D and trimming. The data show around 140,000 clones, 65% to 80% seen once. This sample was included in a study of blood T cell repertoires in COVID-19. Whole-study context: Samples representing acute and convalescent COVID-19 were sourced from the United States, Italy and Spain.

Germline V gives CDR1 SGHRS, CDR2 YFSETQ. This CDR3 comprises 12 residues. V gave up 0 bases and J gave up 5 bases, with 3 bases separating them. The source material was peripheral blood. The V gene is TRBV5-1, the J gene TRBJ2-1; no clear D gene. This receptor was identified in a man in his fifties with acute or convalescent COVID-19. The CDR3 sequence: CASSLGDNEQFF. CDR3 nucleotide sequence: TGCGCCAGCAGCTTGGGAGACAATGAGCAGTTCTTC.